These 20 T cell receptor beta chains were sequenced from one sample in a study of human T cells and chemical hapten exposure. Time point defined: patch test 1, 2 weeks after DPC sensitization. The sample's treatment: therapeutic diphenylcyclopropenone sensitization with weekly scalp DPC. A single record per CDR3 protein comes from TCRdb applying MiXCR to the RACE reads. Altogether 85,000 to 100,000 distinct CDR3 sequences are present, around 12% being singletons, with the ten largest covering 2% to 2.5%. Sequenced material: whole blood, taken in connection with sensitization to the hapten diphenylcyclopropenone (DPC). These receptors all stem from a woman aged 40-49 years with alopecia areata. Some clones in this sample may be carry-over from other donors' samples.

This clonotype was counted at least ten times. The chain joins TRBV28 to TRBJ2-1; 9 nucleotides agree with TRBD2. The CDR3 has 16 amino acids. Unmatched junction bases numbered 12, after V lost 5 bases and J lost 7 bases. Germline V gene lookup returns CDR1 MDHEN and CDR2 SYDVKM. This CDR3 reads CASSHQREDTGNEQFF. The CDR3 DNA is TGTGCCAGCAGTCATCAGCGGGAGGACACGGGGAATGAGCAGTTCTTC.

The chain uses TRBV24-1 and TRBJ2-3; D remains ambiguous. V shed 4 bases and J shed 2 bases, with 15 bases lying between them. CDR1 KGHDR and CDR2 SFDVKD come from the germline V gene. The CDR3 consists of 16 residues. The CDR3 region has the DNA TGTGCCACCAGTGAGACGGGTAACCCGAACACAGATACGCAGTATTTT. Translated: CATSETGNPNTDTQYF.

This chain joins TRBV7-2 and TRBJ2-3, with D perhaps TRBD2 (6 bases). The CDR3 consists of 14 residues. The V end was cut by 5 bases, the J end by 0 bases, with 9 bases between. From germline, CDR1 is SGHTA and CDR2 FQGNSA. The CDR3 coding sequence is TGTGCCAGCAGCCCCGGAGGGAGCACAGATACGCAGTATTTT. Its protein product is CASSPGGSTDTQYF.

This clonotype was observed many times. This chain joins TRBV27 and TRBJ2-7, with 10 bases identical to TRBD2. The CDR3 consists of 16 residues. The J segment lost 0 bases and the V segment lost 2 bases, leaving 4 bases of the junction unmatched. Germline CDR1 is MNHEY and CDR2 is SMNVEV (reference sequence). CDR3 protein: CASSLVASGSSYEQYF. In DNA form, the CDR3 reads TGTGCCAGCAGTTTAGTCGCTAGCGGGAGCTCCTACGAGCAGTACTTC.

In nucleotides, the CDR3 is TGCAGCGTTCGTCGCGGGCAGGGAAAAAACATTCAGTACTTC. Protein: CSVRRGQGKNIQYF. This sequence joins TRBV29-1 and TRBJ2-4; D may correspond to TRBD1 or TRBD2 (5 bases each). Deletions cut 5 bases from V and 4 bases from J, with 15 bases between. Per the germline V gene, CDR1 is SQVTM and CDR2 is ANQGSEA. The CDR3 length is 14 residues. The full variable domain, rest sourced from reference TRBV29-1 and TRBJ2-4, is SAVISQKPSRDICQRGTSLTIQCQVDSQVTMMFWYRQQPGQSLTLIATANQGSEATYESGFVIDKFPISRPNLTFSTLTVSNMSPEDSSIYLCSVRRGQGKNIQYFGAGTRLSVL.

This clonotype was seen only a few times. The chain recombines TRBV6-2 or TRBV6-3 with TRBJ2-2; 7 nucleotides align to TRBD1. The CDR3 has 16 residues. V trimming: 5 bases; J trimming: 5 bases; junction bases outside the gene matches: 11. Germline V gene lookup returns CDR1 MNHEY and CDR2 SVGEGT. CDR3 amino acids: CASSNPRQGGTGELFF. In nucleotides, the CDR3 is TGTGCCAGCAGTAATCCCCGACAGGGCGGAACCGGGGAGCTGTTTTTT.

The CDR3 sequence: CASNGQSGTGPGEQYF. The DNA of the CDR3 is TGTGCCAGCAACGGCCAATCCGGGACAGGACCCGGCGAGCAGTACTTC. The rearrangement uses TRBV7-6 and TRBJ2-7, with 8 bases fitting TRBD1. After removal of 7 bases from V and 6 bases from J, the junction contained 17 bases not matched to a gene. The germline CDR1 and CDR2 sequences are SGHVS and FNYEAQ. The CDR3 runs to 16 residues.

This clonotype was counted many times. This chain connects TRBV7-8 to TRBJ2-5, with D unclear. The germline V gene encodes CDR1 SGHVS and CDR2 FQNEAQ. V was shortened by 5 bases and J by 0 bases, with 10 bases between the two germline ends. The CDR3 is 14 amino acids. The DNA of the CDR3 is TGTGCCAGCAGCAAAAGGGCGGACCAAGAGACCCAGTACTTC. Amino acids: CASSKRADQETQYF.

J is TRBJ1-1 and V is TRBV4-1; D not resolved. Germline V gives CDR1 MGHRA, CDR2 YSYEKL. Trimming shortened V by 5 bases and J by 0 bases, and 16 bases separated the two germline ends. CDR3 length equals 16 residues. CDR3 bases: TGCGCCAGCAGCGGAGGAAGATTTACCATGAACACTGAAGCTTTCTTT. It is translated as CASSGGRFTMNTEAFF.

This clonotype appeared a few times. The chain combines TRBV9 with TRBJ2-7, with D tentatively TRBD2 (6 bases). The germline CDR1 and CDR2 sequences are SGDLS and YYNGEE. Trimming took 7 bases from V and 2 from J, leaving 13 bases between them. The CDR3 is 13 amino acids. The CDR3 loop reads CASGGSTPYEQYF. Here the CDR3 DNA reads TGTGCCAGCGGGGGGAGTACTCCCTACGAGCAGTACTTC.

The table lists this clonotype with many counts. The chain joins TRBV7-3 to TRBJ2-3, with D perhaps TRBD1 (7 bases). Germline V gene lookup returns CDR1 SGHTA and CDR2 FQGTGA. Trimming left V 5 bases short and J 3 bases short, with 12 bases between. The CDR3 consists of 14 residues. The CDR3 bases are TGTGCCAGCAGCGCTGCAGGGGGGACAGATACGCAGTATTTT. Protein: CASSAAGGTDTQYF.

This clonotype was seen ten or more times. The chain joins TRBV6-2 or TRBV6-3 to TRBJ2-3, with 7 bases that match TRBD2. Trimming removed 7 bases from V and 0 bases from J; junction bases left unmatched: 4. This CDR3 spans 14 amino acids. CDR1 and CDR2 (germline): MNHEY, SVGEGT. For the CDR3, the DNA is TGTGCCAGCATCCGCGGGGGTAGCACAGATACGCAGTATTTT. Protein: CASIRGGSTDTQYF.

Regarding this clonotype: Possible read error: a much larger clone is one base away. This chain joins TRBV6-6 and TRBJ2-5, with D uncertain. In germline, CDR1 is MNHNY, CDR2 SVGAGI (reference sequence). Trimming removed 5 bases from V and 7 bases from J, with 11 bases in between. The CDR3 consists of 12 residues. In DNA, the CDR3 is TGTGCCAGCAGTCCCCGAGGTCGGACCCAGTACTTC. Protein sequence: CASSPRGRTQYF.

CDR3 coding DNA: TGTGCCAGCAGCGTCAGCGGGAGGGCCAGAGAGACCCAGTACTTC. It yields the protein CASSVSGRARETQYF. The chain joins TRBV9 to TRBJ2-5; TRBD2 matches 10 bases. With 2 bases clipped from V and 4 bases from J, the junction kept 5 bases outside the gene matches. Per the germline V gene, CDR1 is SGDLS and CDR2 is YYNGEE. There are 15 residues in the CDR3.

This clonotype was found a few times. V is TRBV9 and J is TRBJ2-1; TRBD1 or TRBD2 may be the D gene (6 bases each). Trimming pared 4 bases from V and 7 bases from J, leaving 24 bases between. Germline V lookup: CDR1 SGDLS, CDR2 YYNGEE. The CDR3 is 17 amino acids. CDR3 amino acids: CASSPSHGGRNLNEQFF. CDR3 coding DNA: TGTGCCAGCAGCCCCTCTCACGGGGGCCGTAATCTGAATGAGCAGTTCTTC.

J is TRBJ1-1 and V is TRBV7-3; the match to TRBD1 covers 7 bases. The CDR3 loop spans 14 amino acids. Trimming took 5 bases from V and 2 from J; bases not matched to a gene: 5. Per the germline V gene, CDR1 is SGHTA and CDR2 is FQGTGA. The CDR3 reads CASSAGQLNTEAFF. For the CDR3, the DNA is TGTGCCAGCAGCGCGGGACAGCTTAACACTGAAGCTTTCTTT.

There are a few counts of this clonotype. The chain couples TRBV6-2 or TRBV6-3 to TRBJ2-1; weak D call: TRBD1 (6 bases). The CDR3 covers 19 residues. Deletions cut 6 bases from V and 0 bases from J, with 24 bases between. Per germline, CDR1 MNHEY and CDR2 SVGEGT. The CDR3 loop reads CASRITSFGGSGSYNEQFF. The DNA of the CDR3 is TGTGCCAGCAGGATAACCTCGTTTGGGGGCTCGGGCTCCTACAATGAGCAGTTCTTC.

The rearrangement uses TRBV7-2 and TRBJ2-1, with D tentatively TRBD2 (6 bases). This CDR3 spans 15 amino acids. Germline-derived CDR1 and CDR2 are SGHTA and FQGNSA. Trimming cost V 4 bases and J 1 base, with 11 bases left between them. CDR3 sequence reads: CASSSLASSYNEQFF. CDR3 nucleotides: TGTGCCAGCAGCTCCCTAGCGAGTTCCTACAATGAGCAGTTCTTC.

This chain uses TRBV4-1 with TRBJ1-4, with 7 bases matching TRBD1. This CDR3 contains 15 residues. Germline lookup yields CDR1 MGHRA and CDR2 YSYEKL. The V gene end was trimmed by 4 bases and the J gene end by 6 bases; junction bases not matched to a gene: 8. The CDR3 loop is CASSREGQRHEKLFF. The CDR3 bases are TGCGCCAGCAGCCGAGAGGGACAGAGACATGAAAAACTGTTTTTT.

Worth noting for this clonotype: This may be a read error, as it is one base from a much larger clone. The chain couples TRBV24-1 to TRBJ2-2; 7 bases map to TRBD2. This CDR3 is built from 17 residues. V lost 5 bases to trimming and J lost 4 bases; unmatched junction nucleotides: 12. In germline, CDR1 is KGHDR, CDR2 SFDVKD. In DNA form, the CDR3 reads TGTGCCACCAGTGCAGGAGCGAATAGCGGGTCCACCGGGGAGCTGTTTTTT. This sequence encodes CATSAGANSGSTGELFF.